These 12 T cell receptor beta chains were all obtained from the same sample, sequenced in a study of human CD8 memory T cell subsets. TCR beta libraries were made by UMI-labeled 5' RACE. TCRdb reprocessed the 5' RACE reads and reports one entry per CDR3 protein, with no DNA. The sample has around 19,000 distinct CDR3 sequences; the top ten hold about 5%. The sequencing sample was made of CD8+ T cells from PBMCs. The receptors come from a human donor in good health.

The chain has TRBV27 and TRBJ1-1; TCRdb proposes TRBD1, but this gene call is untestable without DNA. This CDR3 spans 15 amino acids. Germline-derived CDR1 and CDR2 are MNHEY and SMNVEV (reference sequence). CDR3 sequence reads: CASSLNNRGNTEAFF.

This chain joins TRBV2 and TRBJ2-5; TCRdb lists TRBD1, though no DNA is available to test this call. The CDR3 is 14 residues long. The germline V gene has CDR1 SNHLY and CDR2 FYNNEI. CDR3 loop: CASSGGPGTETQYF.

This chain uses TRBV7-9 with TRBJ1-1. Germline CDR1 reads SEHNR; CDR2 reads FQNEAQ (reference sequence). The CDR3 spans 16 residues. The chain's CDR3 is CASSSSRWGEGTEAFF. Filled out from reference TRBV7-9 and TRBJ1-1, the complete variable domain reads DTGVSQNPRHKITKRGQNVTFRCDPISEHNRLYWYRQTLGQGPEFLTYFQNEAQLEKSRLLSDRFSAERPKGSFSTLEIQRTEQGDSAMYLCASSSSRWGEGTEAFFGQGTRLTVV.

The V call is TRBV4-3, the J call TRBJ2-7. From germline, CDR1 is LGHNA and CDR2 YSLEER. This CDR3 is built from 14 residues. CDR3 sequence reads: CASSQESSAYEQYF.

The rearrangement joins TRBV25-1 to TRBJ2-2. The germline CDR1 and CDR2 sequences are MGHDK and SYGVNS. This CDR3 comprises 14 residues. The CDR3 spells CATIDGLGTGELFF.

The chain carries TRBV7-9 and TRBJ2-5. CDR3 length: 14 amino acids. Germline V CDR1 and CDR2: SEHNR, FQNEAQ (reference sequence). The CDR3 spells CASSLAQSKETQYF.

The chain recombines TRBV7-9 with TRBJ1-1; with no DNA, the TCRdb D assignment of TRBD1 cannot be verified. This CDR3 region has 17 residues. Germline assignment: CDR1 SEHNR and CDR2 FQNEAQ (reference sequence). The CDR3 loop is CASSLDGTGRVNTEAFF.

The rearrangement links TRBV21-1 to TRBJ2-1; the D call of TRBD1 rests on TCRdb alone, since no DNA is present to check it. TRBV21-1 is listed as a pseudogene. This CDR3 is built from 17 residues. CDR3 sequence: CASSPFRDASSYNEQFF.

The V call is TRBV28, the J call TRBJ2-7; the D gene TCRdb calls, TRBD2, cannot be checked with no DNA. The CDR3 is 15 residues long. Germline V gives CDR1 MDHEN, CDR2 SYDVKM. Here the CDR3 reads CASSLWLVGSYEQYF. Full variable domain (missing parts from reference TRBV28 and TRBJ2-7): DVKVTQSSRYLVKRTGEKVFLECVQDMDHENMFWYRQDPGLGLRLIYFSYDVKMKEKGDIPEGYSVSREKKERFSLILESASTNQTSMYLCASSLWLVGSYEQYFGPGTRLTVT.

The chain recombines TRBV11-2 with TRBJ2-2; TCRdb picks TRBD1, but there is no DNA to check that call. The CDR3 is made up of 16 amino acids. Germline loops: CDR1 SGHAT, CDR2 FQNNGV. The CDR3 sequence: CASAYPGGTDTGELFF.

This sequence joins TRBV7-8 and TRBJ2-1. The CDR3 runs 14 residues. Germline loops: CDR1 SGHVS, CDR2 FQNEAQ. CDR3 sequence: CASSLDEIYNEQFF.

This chain links TRBV12-3 or TRBV12-4 with TRBJ2-5; with no DNA, the TCRdb D assignment of TRBD1 cannot be verified. The CDR3 sequence is 14 residues long. CDR3 sequence: CASSGIGLGETQYF.